The TCR beta chain described here comes from a study of T cell changes during pregnancy in multiple sclerosis. Profiled with immunoSEQ multiplex PCR; TCRdb holds only in-frame clones, not every one. Here the sample spans around 88,000 clones, under 95% being singletons. The length of the CDR3 is 14 residues. Germline values: CDR1 KGHSH, CDR2 LQKENI. Trimming left V 2 bases short and J 8 bases short, with 15 bases between. This TCR came from a female donor in good health, enrolled as a control in a pregnancy study. This specimen consisted of peripheral blood, obtained after pregnancy. V and J are TRBV18 and TRBJ1-1, with D possibly being TRBD1 (5 bases). CDR3 DNA: TGTGCCAGCTCACCAAGTCCTCAGGGTGGAGAAGCTTTCTTT. This encodes CASSPSPQGGEAFF. Full variable domain (rest looked up from reference TRBV18 and TRBJ1-1): NAGVMQNPRHLVRRRGQEARLRCSPMKGHSHVYWYRQLPEEGLKFMVYLQKENIIDESGMPKERFSAEFPKEGPSILRIQQVVRGDSAAYFCASSPSPQGGEAFFGQGTRLTVV.